This T cell receptor (beta chain) was identified during a study of PD-1 blockade in classical Hodgkin lymphoma. General study points: The authors have not defined what causes the repertoire differences, possibly disease activity or prior therapy. Complete responders showed a baseline diversity that resembled the diversity of newly diagnosed patients. It was CD4+ TCR diversity, not CD8+, that rose significantly by C4D1.

Comments on this clone: What it recognizes is unknown.

V was shortened by 4 bases and J by 10 bases, with 14 bases between the two germline ends. The CDR3 totals 13 residues. Germline V gene sequence: CDR1 MNHEY, CDR2 SVGAGI. Each patient relapsed following autologous stem cell transplantation, and prior brentuximab vedotin exposure differed. Best overall response was complete response, partial response or progressive disease in these relapsed/refractory classical Hodgkin lymphoma patients. Produced via immunoSEQ multiplex PCR; TCRdb's table is partial and in-frame only. The sample has approximately 20,000 clones, around three quarters seen once; the top ten hold roughly a sixth.

This sample comprised peripheral blood mononuclear cells (PBMCs), obtained before the second cycle of nivolumab. V and J are TRBV6-5 and TRBJ2-1, with D unresolved. The source is a human donor with classical Hodgkin lymphoma. The DNA for the CDR3 is TGTGCCAGCAGTTCAACCGCGGACGCCGAGCAGTTCTTC. Translation: CASSSTADAEQFF.